One sample yielded the 3 T cell receptor beta chains listed below, sequenced in a study of Graves' ophthalmopathy and Graves' hyperthyroidism. Amplification of TCR beta CDR3 regions used RNA transcripts. The first-round RT-PCR employed HTBI primers together with the Qiagen OneStep RT-PCR kit. A multiplex PCR was then performed as the second round. Via MiXCR, TCRdb re-called the multiplex PCR reads, giving one row per CDR3 protein. The sample contains 170,000 or so distinct CDR3 sequences, 30% to 45% of which appear only once. Sequencing input: peripheral blood. The receptor set was obtained from a middle-aged woman with Graves' ophthalmopathy.

This clonotype was detected ten times or more. This chain links TRBV28 with TRBJ1-2, with D possibly TRBD1 on 5 matching bases. CDR1 MDHEN and CDR2 SYDVKM come from the germline V gene. Trimming stripped 3 bases from V and 2 bases from J, with 19 bases between. This CDR3 region has 17 residues. The CDR3 sequence is CASSFGFNRRSNYGYTF. CDR3 DNA: TGTGCCAGCAGTTTCGGTTTCAACAGGAGATCGAACTATGGCTACACCTTC.

The chain couples TRBV15 to TRBJ1-2, with no clear D. Trimming cost V 2 bases and J 6 bases, with 13 bases left between them. This CDR3 has 14 amino acids. CDR1 and CDR2 (germline): LNHNV, YYDKDF (reference sequence). The CDR3 DNA reads TGTGCCACCAGCAGACCCTGGAACGGGCATGGCTACACCTTC. This sequence encodes CATSRPWNGHGYTF.

The chain has TRBV20-1 and TRBJ2-7; TRBD2 matches 7 bases. CDR3 length: 13 residues. The trim removed 6 bases at V and 1 base at J, leaving 6 bases unmatched. Germline CDR1 and CDR2: DFQATT and SNEGSKA (reference sequence). In DNA form, the CDR3 reads TGCAGTGCCCGCGGGGGTTCGTCCTACGAGCAGTACTTC. It encodes CSARGGSSYEQYF.